This entry lists 11 T cell receptor beta chains sequenced from one sample in a study of shared clonotypes between healthy human individuals (TCRdb year 2020). Receptor libraries were prepared by the immunoSEQ multiplex PCR assay. TCRdb carries this immuneACCESS record with in-frame sequences only. Its versions omit some clonotypes, under half of them owing to an unresolved V gene in the studies checked, with the rest unexplained. Counted in this sample were about 680,000 clones; roughly 72% of them appeared once. The ten biggest clones cover around 1.8% of the sample. Input material: memory CD4+ T cells sorted from blood. This sample's cell subset or site label indicates: CD45RA-negative fraction. The receptors here all came from a woman aged 25 to 39 in good health.

The chain has TRBV2 and TRBJ1-5; D is possibly TRBD1 (5 bases). Looked up from germline, CDR1 is SNHLY and CDR2 is FYNNEI. The CDR3 length is 14 residues. The V end lost 6 bases, the J end lost 0 bases, and 9 bases lay between the germline ends. The CDR3 DNA reads TGTGCCAGCAGCAGGGACTATAGCAATCAGCCCCAGCATTTT. Translated, it gives CASSRDYSNQPQHF.

V and J are TRBV6-1 and TRBJ1-1, with TRBD1 identical over 7 bases. There are 15 residues in the CDR3. Unmatched junction bases numbered 8, after V lost 7 bases and J lost 0 bases. CDR1 MNHNS and CDR2 SASEGT come from the germline V gene. The CDR3 sequence is CASKSGGPMNTEAFF. The CDR3 coding sequence is TGTGCCAGCAAATCAGGGGGACCTATGAACACTGAAGCTTTCTTT.

V gene TRBV4-1 combines with J gene TRBJ1-5; D is uncertain. Trimming took 1 base from V and 5 from J, leaving 18 bases between them. Germline V gene data show CDR1 as MGHRA and CDR2 as YSYEKL. CDR3 size: 17 residues. The CDR3 loop is CASSQVVVGSNHQPQHF. CDR3 nucleotides: TGCGCCAGCAGCCAAGTTGTTGTAGGGTCGAATCATCAGCCCCAGCATTTT.

The chain recombines TRBV5-1 with TRBJ2-7, with D maybe TRBD1 (6 bases). This CDR3 contains 14 residues. V was shortened by 3 bases and J by 0 bases, with 10 bases between the two germline ends. Germline V lookup: CDR1 SGHRS, CDR2 YFSETQ. In nucleotides, the CDR3 is TGCGCCAGCAGCTCCCAGGACAGCTCCTACGAGCAGTACTTC. This codes for CASSSQDSSYEQYF.

This clone was detected a few times. A clone one base away is much larger, so this may be a read error. Other DNA sequences in this specimen translate into the identical CDR3. The chain is built from TRBV5-1 and TRBJ2-2; D may correspond to TRBD1 or TRBD2 (5 bases each). CDR3 length: 15 residues. Deletions cut 4 bases from V and 1 base from J, with 11 bases between. From germline, CDR1 is SGHRS and CDR2 YFSETQ. The CDR3 loop is CASSAGTENTGELFF. CDR3 DNA sequence: TGCGCCAGCAGCGCCGGGACGGAGAACACCGGGGAGCTGTTTTTT.

The rearrangement links TRBV5-6 to TRBJ2-3; TRBD2 agrees at 11 bases. The CDR3 sequence is 17 residues long. The germline gives CDR1 SGHDT, CDR2 YYEEEE. V trimming: 1 base; J trimming: 8 bases; junction bases outside the gene matches: 12. The CDR3 protein is CASSLTWTSGRQGTQYF. As DNA, the CDR3 is TGTGCCAGCAGCTTGACCTGGACTAGCGGGCGGCAGGGTACGCAGTATTTT.

In its sample, this clone was seen a few times. Other DNA variants within this sample encode the same CDR3. This chain links TRBV6-5 with TRBJ1-1, with D uncertain. Trimming shortened V by 5 bases and J by 4 bases, and 5 bases separated the two germline ends. Germline V CDR1 and CDR2: MNHEY, SVGAGI. This CDR3 has 11 residues. CDR3 DNA: TGTGCCAGCAGTCGGGGCACTGAAGCTTTCTTT. It translates to CASSRGTEAFF.

With respect to this clone: In the same sample, other DNA sequences code for this CDR3. CDR3 residues: CASSEQGPNTEAFF. The CDR3 nucleotides are TGTGCCAGCAGTGAACAAGGGCCGAACACTGAAGCTTTCTTT. The chain is built from TRBV2 and TRBJ1-1; D unclear. Per germline, CDR1 SNHLY and CDR2 FYNNEI. The CDR3 spans 14 residues. V lost 2 bases to trimming and J lost 1 base, with 8 bases between them.

The rearrangement joins TRBV4-1 to TRBJ2-2; D is possibly TRBD1 (6 bases). The CDR3 has 14 amino acids. V was clipped by 3 bases and J by 9 bases, with 14 bases between them. Germline V gene sequence: CDR1 MGHRA, CDR2 YSYEKL. CDR3 loop: CASSHPYRERELFF. The CDR3 DNA is TGCGCCAGCAGCCACCCTTACAGGGAAAGGGAGCTGTTTTTT.

The table lists this clone with a few counts. The same CDR3 arises from other DNA sequences in this sample as well. The gene calls are TRBV5-4 and TRBJ2-5; no firm D call. The V gene's germline CDR1 is SGHNT and CDR2 YYREEE (reference sequence). V lost 1 base to trimming and J lost 4 bases, with 8 bases between them. The CDR3 contains 13 residues. The CDR3 coding sequence is TGTGCCAGCAGCTTGCAAGGGTCAGAGACCCAGTACTTC. As protein: CASSLQGSETQYF.

About this clone: Germline and junction disagree at one end, which may indicate a read error. This chain connects TRBV5-1 to TRBJ2-3; D is perhaps TRBD1 (5 bases). The germline CDR1 and CDR2 sequences are SGHRS and YFSETQ. The CDR3 covers 11 residues. The chain's CDR3 is CASSATETQYF. CDR3 nucleotides: TGCGCCAGCAGCGCGACAGAAACGCAGTATTTT. Full variable domain (remainder filled in from reference TRBV5-1 and TRBJ2-3): KAGVTQTPRYLIKTRGQQVTLSCSPISGHRSVSWYQQTPGQGLQFLFEYFSETQRNKGNFPGRFSGRQFSNSRSEMNVSTLELGDSALYLCASSATETQYFGPGTRLTVL.